The entry below gives a single T cell receptor beta chain sequence along with its context. As yet, its antigen is unknown. The data belong to a study of shared clonotypes between healthy human individuals. Study-wide background: The donor pool was made up of two women and three men aged 18 to 49. Study-wide results and limits: Among a handful of donors, roughly 5% of naive CD4 clonotypes were found in common. The generation probabilities recorded for non-shared clonotypes fell below those of clonotypes shared by all four donors.

Clones were sequenced by immunoSEQ multiplex PCR, and TCRdb holds only the in-frame ones, with some missing. The table shows around 1.4 million clones, with less than 99% occurring only once. The CDR3 spans 11 residues. Germline CDR1 is SQVTM and CDR2 is ANQGSEA. The V and J ends lost 6 bases and 11 bases respectively, with 16 bases between them. Everyone who donated was a Caucasian adult who lived in Nashville, Tennessee. The receptor comes from a man in his thirties or forties in good health. The sequenced sample consisted of naive CD4+ T cells sorted from blood. The subset denotes: CD45RA+ positively selected. The rearrangement links TRBV29-1 to TRBJ1-1, with D maybe TRBD1 (6 bases). As DNA, the CDR3 is TGCAGCGTGGCAGCGGGGGCCAGGGCTTTCTTT. This sequence encodes CSVAAGARAFF. Using reference TRBV29-1 and TRBJ1-1 for the parts outside the CDR3, the full variable domain is SAVISQKPSRDICQRGTSLTIQCQVDSQVTMMFWYRQQPGQSLTLIATANQGSEATYESGFVIDKFPISRPNLTFSTLTVSNMSPEDSSIYLCSVAAGARAFFGQGTRLTVV.